One TCR beta chain is described in this entry. Its specificity is not known. Deletions cut 3 bases from V and 2 bases from J, with 11 bases between. Germline CDR1 reads ENHRY; CDR2 reads SYGVKD. CDR3 length: 14 amino acids. Free of recent acute infections or vaccinations, the donors were healthy HIV-negative adults. The data belong to a study of shared clonotypes between healthy human individuals. Points from the study as a whole: Unshared clonotypes carried lower generation probabilities than those common to all four donors. Incompleteness in sorted-subset sequencing, despite large depth, was shown by rarefaction.

TCRdb keeps only in-frame clones here, not all; method: immunoSEQ multiplex PCR. The sample lists around 1.5 million clones, 98% occurring once. The clonotype comes from a man younger than 40 in good health. Sequencing was carried out using naive CD4+ T cells sorted from blood. This sample's subset: CD45RA+ positively selected. V gene TRBV10-3 combines with J gene TRBJ2-7, with D possibly being TRBD1 (6 bases). The CDR3 sequence is CAISDGTKTYEQYF. CDR3 in DNA: TGTGCCATCAGTGATGGGACAAAAACCTACGAGCAGTACTTC.